What follows describes a single T cell receptor beta chain. V was clipped by 5 bases and J by 1 base; unmatched bases: 6. The germline V gene encodes CDR1 SGHRS and CDR2 YFSETQ. This CDR3 contains 14 residues. The data are from a study of cytomegalovirus exposure and HLA in healthy donors. The PCR had 60 Vbeta and 13 Jbeta primers. Sequenced by immunoSEQ multiplex PCR; TCRdb stores in-frame clones only, minus some. In the table there are about 140,000 clones, about four fifths of which are singletons. The sequencing sample was made of PBMCs. This receptor was taken from a male donor in good health and CMV-seronegative. The chain has TRBV5-1 and TRBJ2-7; 7 bases line up with TRBD1. CDR3 nucleotide sequence: TGCGCCAGCAGTCCGACAGGGCTATCCTACGAGCAGTACTTC. As protein: CASSPTGLSYEQYF.